This T cell receptor beta chain was recovered during a study of graft-versus-host responses after intestinal transplantation. Across the whole study: Recipients had transplants, and these were multivisceral, liver-intestinal, or isolated intestinal. Each recipient received anti-thymocyte globulin induction, then tacrolimus and steroids for 3 to 4 years.

The protocol was immunoSEQ multiplex PCR, while the TCRdb copy is restricted to in-frame clones and leaves out a portion. The table has some 120,000 clones, 90% seen once; the top ten hold 0.18%. This CDR3 has 13 residues. CDR1 is KGHSH and CDR2 is LQKENI in the germline V gene. J gave up 6 bases and V 3 bases, and 2 bases lay outside the gene matches. Study results and limitations: The study found high graft-versus-host to host-versus-graft clonal ratios in allografts of patients with graft-donor T cell macrochimerism. Researchers found peak circulating GvH clone levels linked to early post-transplant HvG declines.

This clone turned up a few times. What it binds is unknown. Other nucleotide sequences from this sample produce the same CDR3. This specimen consisted of unstimulated CD4+ T cells sorted from spleen or lymph node cells, obtained before intestinal transplant. This sequence was found in a human donor who received an intestinal transplant. The rearrangement uses TRBV18 and TRBJ1-3; 7 bases map to TRBD1. This CDR3 reads CASSPGQLNTIYF. In nucleotides, the CDR3 is TGTGCCAGCTCACCGGGACAGCTAAACACCATATATTTT.